The TCR beta chain under discussion was sequenced for a study of blood T cell repertoires in COVID-19. Authors' analysis steps: It was from reference gene primer amplification that nucleated cell counts were estimated. The repertoire was sequenced with immunoSEQ multiplex PCR; TCRdb's copy has only in-frame clones and lacks some. V and J calls and clone size follow that table, whereas D and trimming were derived from the DNA. This sample has around 100,000 clones, with about nine tenths found just once. CDR1 is LNHDA and CDR2 is SQIVND in the germline V gene (reference sequence). This CDR3 spans 14 amino acids. Trimming stripped 5 bases from V and 5 bases from J, with 15 bases between.

The specimen sequenced was peripheral blood. The genes are TRBV19 and TRBJ1-2; perhaps TRBD1 as D (6 bases). This TCR derives from a woman of 80 years or more in a cohort sampled during active COVID-19. This chain's CDR3 is CASSLTGTPYGYTF. DNA of the CDR3: TGTGCCAGTAGTCTGACCGGGACACCTTATGGCTACACCTTC.